This T cell receptor (beta chain) is drawn from a study of Ad26.COV2.S vaccination and SARS-CoV-2 variants. The overall study: By the intramuscular route, Ad26.COV2.S was given once, or twice 56 days apart.

On this clone itself: What it binds is not known.

Treatment meaning: approximately 18 received Ad26.COV2.S at low or high dose, single or two shots; 5 received placebo; per-sample allocation not given. Collection of samples fell on day 63 after the first vaccine or placebo injection. Germline V lookup: CDR1 SEHNR, CDR2 FQNEAQ (reference sequence). Trimming stripped 8 bases from V and 7 bases from J, with 17 bases between. CDR3 length: 14 amino acids. Overall study findings and caveats: Total T cell responses may have been underestimated by the TCR breadth and depth analyses. Vaccinated individuals (as opposed to placebo recipients) had higher spike-specific TCR breadth.

TCRdb keeps only in-frame clones here, not all; method: immunoSEQ multiplex PCR. The sample shows fewer than 400,000 clones, just under 85% of them seen only once. The receptor was isolated from a person between 18 and 65 years old who received the Ad26.COV2.S COVID-19 vaccine or a placebo. The V gene is TRBV7-9, the J gene TRBJ2-2; weak D call: TRBD2 (7 bases). The sequencing used peripheral blood, collected in a trial of Ad26.COV2.S vaccine versus placebo. CDR3 in DNA: TGTGCCAGCCCCGCACGGGGGGCCGACGGGGAGCTGTTTTTT. It is translated as CASPARGADGELFF.